The clone carrying this T cell receptor beta chain was counted between two and nine times. The antigen is undetermined. This specimen belongs to a study of cytomegalovirus exposure and HLA in healthy donors. Across the whole study: Within the Caucasian-associated ancestry cluster were 81% of the 300 to 450 genotyped donors.

Study-wide results and caveats: Later on, a genetic analysis was performed. It linked a missense variant in DCLRE1C with V- and J-gene trimming of TCR beta.

13 Jbeta primers and 60 Vbeta primers were used for the PCR. Here immunoSEQ multiplex PCR was the method, and the copy in TCRdb shows in-frame clones only, minus some. The sample lists 100,000 to 150,000 clones; approximately 80% were seen once. V was cut by 6 bases and J by 5 bases, with 19 bases left in between. This CDR3 region has 15 residues. Per germline, CDR1 SNHLY and CDR2 FYNNEI. This chain joins TRBV2 and TRBJ2-5; D is possibly TRBD2 (7 bases). The sequence was obtained from a woman between 40 and 55 years old in good health and CMV-seronegative. The source material was PBMCs. Here the CDR3 DNA reads TGTGCCAGCAGCCCCCTTTCGGGGGGCCGGGAGACCCAGTACTTC. It encodes CASSPLSGGRETQYF.